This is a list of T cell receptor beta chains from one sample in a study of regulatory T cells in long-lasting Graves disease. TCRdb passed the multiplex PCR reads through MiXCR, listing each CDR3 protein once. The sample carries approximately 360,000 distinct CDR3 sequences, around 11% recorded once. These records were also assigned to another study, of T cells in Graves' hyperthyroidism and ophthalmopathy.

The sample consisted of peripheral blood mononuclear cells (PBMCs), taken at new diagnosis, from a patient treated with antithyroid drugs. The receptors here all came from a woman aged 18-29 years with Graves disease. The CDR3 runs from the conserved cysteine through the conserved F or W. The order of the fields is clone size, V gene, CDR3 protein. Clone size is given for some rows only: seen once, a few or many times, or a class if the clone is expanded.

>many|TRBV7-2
CASSSGPLSSGNTIYF
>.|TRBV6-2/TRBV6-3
CASSSTTDYGYTF
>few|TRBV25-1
CASNELASSRETQYF
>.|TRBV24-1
CATSDVRDGATSGSYNEQFF
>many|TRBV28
CASSSPQGSSSYNEQFF
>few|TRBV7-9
CASSSRQASLEDTF
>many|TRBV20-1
CSATGAGANVLTF
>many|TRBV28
CASSLKAWAREQYF
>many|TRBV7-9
CASSLVKQGGDEQFF
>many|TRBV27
CASSLGTGGQPQHF
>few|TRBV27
CASSLVATSYNEQFF
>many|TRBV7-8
CASSVGGGIEAFF
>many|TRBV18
CASSPPGRGNTIYF
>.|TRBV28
CASSRPLVSYNEQFF
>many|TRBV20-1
CSATPWDRQETQYF
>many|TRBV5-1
CASSRRQGEQYF
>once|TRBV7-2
CASSSLAGGDNEQFF
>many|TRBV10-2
CASMDNGEYGYTF
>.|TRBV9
CASSASGREQYF
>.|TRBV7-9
CANYRDDTDTQYF
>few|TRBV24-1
CATSDRHNSTGGITEAFF
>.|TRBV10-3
CAISDGEGNSNQPQHF
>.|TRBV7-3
CASSSPRGIQYF
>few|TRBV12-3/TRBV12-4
CATTRGAATDTQYF
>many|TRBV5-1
CASSSDLNTEAFF
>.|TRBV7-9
CASSYRGGNEQFF
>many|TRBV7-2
CASSLVGLREGPNEQFF
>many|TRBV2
CAIKDSQREQFF
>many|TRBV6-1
CASSQPGDDNEKLFF
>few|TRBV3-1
CASSHNRELTDTQYF
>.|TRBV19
CASSIGGDEQYF
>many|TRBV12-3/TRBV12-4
CASSLGAGDGNEQFF
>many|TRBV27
CASSLVDRFYEQYF
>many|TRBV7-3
CASSFLGRGAVNEQFF
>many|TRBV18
CASSPPVGMETQYF
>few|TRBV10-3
CAIRFGQNTEAFF
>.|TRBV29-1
CSVGPGQQLGEVYGYTF
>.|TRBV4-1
CASSLRGGRRSRRESGANVLTF
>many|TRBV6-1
CASTDGIGNQPQHF
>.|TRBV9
CASSLGVPAGQETQYF
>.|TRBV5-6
CASSQGLLPSYDYTF
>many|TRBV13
CASSLTWGDLPGYTF
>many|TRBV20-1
CSAGGLARSSYEQYF
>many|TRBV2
CASSGPRTAVFQPQHF
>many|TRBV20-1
CSARGGGDRMRATNEKLFF
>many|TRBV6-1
CASSDLYSLRTGNTEAFF
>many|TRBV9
CASSVARESYNEQFF
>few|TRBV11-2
CASSLLWTGSGANVLTF
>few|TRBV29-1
CSVEDLHSSLEAFF
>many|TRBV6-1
CASSGQGVLPQHF
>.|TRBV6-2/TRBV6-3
CASSDSNRETFSNQPQHF
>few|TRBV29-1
CSVARSRADYNSPLHF
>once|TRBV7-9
CASSTHRGKRTFF